The clone carrying this T cell receptor (beta chain) was observed once. Its antigen is still unknown. These data belong to a study of CD4 T cells in relation to SARS-CoV-2 and coronaviruses. Method: immunoSEQ multiplex PCR; TCRdb's copy keeps in-frame clones and lacks some. This sample carries around 34,000 clones, around 74% of them seen once, and the ten largest clones take about a fifth. The CDR3 totals 14 residues. Germline V gene data show CDR1 as SGHRS and CDR2 as YFSETQ. The ends lost 4 bases at V and 4 bases at J; junction bases unmatched: 6. The chain joins TRBV5-1 to TRBJ2-3; 7 nucleotides agree with TRBD2. The sequenced material came from memory CD4+ T cells from PBMCs, cultured in vitro. This TCR was recovered from an adult with COVID-19. CDR3: CASSPGGAADTQYF. For the CDR3, the DNA is TGCGCCAGCAGCCCGGGGGGAGCGGCAGATACGCAGTATTTT.